Each of the 32 T cell receptor beta chains below was sequenced from the same sample in a study of blood T cell repertoires in COVID-19. Method: immunoSEQ multiplex PCR; TCRdb's copy keeps in-frame clones and lacks some. The data show roughly 140,000 clones, about 80% seen once. The sample was peripheral blood. The source is a man between 65 and 85 years old who had recovered from COVID-19.

The CDR3, as DNA: TGTGCCAGCGCTCCCCATCGCGATCTAGCGGGTCCCTACGAGCAGTACTTC. Its protein product is CASAPHRDLAGPYEQYF. The V gene is TRBV19, the J gene TRBJ2-7; 8 nucleotides align to TRBD2. The length of the CDR3 is 17 residues. Germline CDR1 is LNHDA and CDR2 is SQIVND (reference sequence). The junction had 18 bases not matched to a gene; V was cut back by 9 bases and J by 2 bases.

V gene TRBV6-5 combines with J gene TRBJ1-4; D possibly corresponds to TRBD1 (5 bases). Germline assignment: CDR1 MNHEY and CDR2 SVGAGI. The CDR3 is made up of 13 amino acids. The V end lost 6 bases, the J end lost 14 bases, and 19 bases lay between the germline ends. CDR3 sequence: CASSQGDMRRLFF. The CDR3 DNA reads TGTGCCAGCAGCCAGGGCGACATGAGACGGCTGTTTTTT.

The genes are TRBV5-5 and TRBJ2-5, with D maybe TRBD1 (5 bases). Trimming took off 0 bases at V and 4 bases at J, with 19 bases between the two ends. The germline V gene encodes CDR1 SGHKS and CDR2 YYEKEE (reference sequence). There are 17 residues in the CDR3. The CDR3 region has the DNA TGTGCCAGCAGCTTGGCGGCCAGGGTGGTTTTGGGAGAGACCCAGTACTTC. This translates into CASSLAARVVLGETQYF.

The rearrangement joins TRBV5-6 to TRBJ2-7; tentatively, D is TRBD2 (7 bases). This CDR3 contains 13 residues. Trimming removed 4 bases from V and 5 bases from J, with 13 bases in between. CDR1 is SGHDT, CDR2 YYEEEE, per germline. Here the CDR3 DNA reads TGTGCCAGCAGCCCGTGGGGGGGCGACGAGCAGTACTTC. Its protein product is CASSPWGGDEQYF.

The chain is built from TRBV7-3 and TRBJ2-5; 16 bases line up with TRBD2. The CDR3 has 18 amino acids. Germline CDR1 and CDR2: SGHTA and FQGTGA. J lost 4 bases, V lost 5 bases, and 10 bases had no gene match. The CDR3 reads CASSHGTSGRARGETQYF. CDR3 bases: TGTGCCAGCAGCCATGGGACTAGCGGGAGGGCCAGGGGAGAGACCCAGTACTTC.

The genes are TRBV7-2 and TRBJ2-7; perhaps TRBD2 as D (6 bases). The germline gives CDR1 SGHTA, CDR2 FQGNSA. Trimming removed 5 bases from V and 0 bases from J, with 17 bases in between. There are 16 residues in the CDR3. Here the CDR3 reads CASSPRTGRSSYEQYF. The CDR3 region has the DNA TGTGCCAGCAGCCCCCGAACTGGGAGGAGCTCCTACGAGCAGTACTTC.

The chain recombines TRBV5-1 with TRBJ2-7; 8 nucleotides agree with TRBD1. The CDR3 spans 15 residues. Germline trimming cut 2 bases from V and 4 bases from J; bases unmatched to any gene: 8. Germline V gene lookup returns CDR1 SGHRS and CDR2 YFSETQ. The CDR3 DNA reads as TGCGCCAGCAGCTTAGTGGCAGGACAGGGTTACGAGCAGTACTTC. This codes for CASSLVAGQGYEQYF.

The chain links TRBV18 to TRBJ2-4, with D perhaps TRBD1 (6 bases). The ends were cut back, 3 bases at V and 1 base at J, with 16 bases in the middle. There are 17 residues in the CDR3. Germline-derived CDR1 and CDR2 are KGHSH and LQKENI. DNA for the CDR3: TGTGCCAGCTCACCCCAACGGCGAGACAGGGCCAAAAACATTCAGTACTTC. Residues: CASSPQRRDRAKNIQYF.

This clone was counted once. For the CDR3, the DNA is TGTGCCAGTGGGACCCCCAGGGGCCCGAGCAATCAGCCCCAGCATTTT. Its protein product is CASGTPRGPSNQPQHF. The gene calls are TRBV19 and TRBJ1-5; possible D gene TRBD1, 6 bases. This CDR3 is 16 amino acids long. Germline V gene sequence: CDR1 LNHDA, CDR2 SQIVND (reference sequence). V lost 8 bases, J lost 1 base, and 18 bases lay in between.

This rearrangement joins TRBV7-2 to TRBJ2-7; TRBD2 aligns across 7 bases. There are 12 residues in the CDR3. V was pared by 5 bases and J by 5 bases, with 3 bases of the junction left unmatched. Germline V gene data show CDR1 as SGHTA and CDR2 as FQGNSA. The CDR3 sequence is CASSQAGDEQYF. The CDR3 region has the DNA TGTGCCAGCAGCCAGGCGGGGGACGAGCAGTACTTC.

CDR3 DNA: TGTGCCAGCAGCCACGGGGGGGGCCCCTACGAGCAGTACTTC. Translation gives CASSHGGGPYEQYF. The chain carries TRBV3-1 (or the pseudogene TRBV3-2) and TRBJ2-7; 8 bases map to TRBD2. This CDR3 region has 14 residues. J gave up 2 bases and V 3 bases, and 3 bases lay outside the gene matches. Germline V gene lookup returns CDR1 LGHDT and CDR2 YNNKEL (reference sequence).

This chain joins TRBV18 and TRBJ1-1; a weak D match, TRBD1 (5 bases). Germline V gene lookup returns CDR1 KGHSH and CDR2 LQKENI. The CDR3 covers 14 residues. Trimming removed 8 bases from V and 6 bases from J, with 19 bases in between. Here the CDR3 reads CASGSTGDFSEAFF. The CDR3 nucleotides are TGTGCCAGCGGATCGACGGGGGACTTCTCTGAAGCTTTCTTT.

The gene calls are TRBV11-3 and TRBJ2-1, with D uncertain. Trimming shortened V by 2 bases and J by 1 base, and 9 bases separated the two germline ends. Germline V gene data show CDR1 as SGHNT and CDR2 as YENEEA. This CDR3 is built from 15 residues. The CDR3 loop reads CASSLTAASYNEQFF. CDR3 in DNA: TGTGCCAGCAGCTTAACGGCAGCGTCCTACAATGAGCAGTTCTTC.

The V gene is TRBV25-1, the J gene TRBJ2-4; D gene uncertain. CDR3 size: 11 residues. CDR1 is MGHDK, CDR2 SYGVNS, per germline. V was pared by 1 base and J by 15 bases, with 10 bases between. The CDR3 nucleotides are TGTGCCAGCAGTGAATCCCGAAGGAGGTACTTC. Translated: CASSESRRRYF.

The CDR3 protein is CASSQDEREGPSDTQYF. CDR3 nucleotide sequence: TGCGCCAGCAGCCAAGACGAGCGGGAGGGGCCCTCAGATACGCAGTATTTT. The chain employs TRBV4-3 and TRBJ2-3; 10 positions match TRBD2. In germline, CDR1 is LGHNA, CDR2 YSLEER. The CDR3 runs to 17 residues. With V trimmed by 0 bases and J by 4 bases, 7 bases remained unmatched.

The rearrangement uses TRBV4-3 and TRBJ2-6; TRBD2 might be the D (5 bases). The germline CDR1 and CDR2 sequences are LGHNA and YSLEER. The CDR3 length is 17 residues. Trimming shortened V by 1 base and J by 0 bases, and 10 bases separated the two germline ends. CDR3 nucleotides: TGCGCCAGCAGCCAAGGCGGGTGGGCCTCTGGGGCCAACGTCCTGACTTTC. Translated: CASSQGGWASGANVLTF.

The chain uses TRBV25-1 and TRBJ1-2; 8 bases agree with TRBD1. CDR3 length equals 13 residues. V shed 5 bases and J 8 bases; nucleotides not matched to a gene: 7. The germline V gene encodes CDR1 MGHDK and CDR2 SYGVNS. In DNA form, the CDR3 reads TGTGCCAGCAGTCCGGACAGGGTCCAAGGCTACACCTTC. Its protein is CASSPDRVQGYTF.

The chain recombines TRBV4-3 with TRBJ2-3; 10 positions match TRBD2. V gave up 4 bases and J gave up 7 bases; unmatched junction bases: 14. This CDR3 spans 17 amino acids. Germline V gene data show CDR1 as LGHNA and CDR2 as YSLEER. The CDR3 here is CASSLQPSGRFSYTQYF. In nucleotides, the CDR3 is TGCGCCAGCAGCCTCCAACCTAGCGGGAGATTCTCGTATACGCAGTATTTT.

This chain uses TRBV10-3 with TRBJ1-2; 10 bases line up with TRBD1. The CDR3 has 14 amino acids. The germline V gene encodes CDR1 ENHRY and CDR2 SYGVKD. V lost 3 bases to trimming and J lost 7 bases; unmatched junction nucleotides: 5. The CDR3 loop is CAISERTGGGGYTF. CDR3 DNA: TGTGCCATCAGTGAACGGACAGGGGGAGGTGGCTACACCTTC.

In this sample, this clone turned up once. The rearrangement joins TRBV19 to TRBJ1-2, with D perhaps matching TRBD1 (5 bases). Trimming took off 6 bases at V and 3 bases at J, with 11 bases between the two ends. This CDR3 has 13 residues. CDR1 and CDR2 (germline): LNHDA, SQIVND (reference sequence). For the CDR3, the DNA is TGTGCCAGTAGGTACGGGGGTGACTATGGCTACACCTTC. It yields the protein CASRYGGDYGYTF.

V gene TRBV10-1 combines with J gene TRBJ2-1; D not resolved. CDR1 is WNHNN and CDR2 is SYGVQD in the germline V gene (reference sequence). V was cut by 0 bases and J by 2 bases, with 11 bases left in between. This CDR3 comprises 16 residues. The CDR3 sequence: CASSESERLPYNEQFF. The DNA for the CDR3 is TGCGCCAGCAGTGAGTCGGAGCGTCTTCCCTACAATGAGCAGTTCTTC.

The genes are TRBV27 and TRBJ1-2; 10 bases fit TRBD1. The CDR3 has 14 amino acids. Germline loops: CDR1 MNHEY, CDR2 SMNVEV (reference sequence). Trimming removed 6 bases from V and 8 bases from J; junction bases left unmatched: 9. The CDR3 spells CASSWTGGEGGYTF. The CDR3, as DNA: TGTGCCAGCAGCTGGACAGGGGGGGAGGGAGGCTACACCTTC.

This clone was found a few times. The rearrangement joins TRBV5-1 to TRBJ1-2, with 8 positions matching TRBD1. The CDR3 is 14 residues long. J gave up 7 bases and V 3 bases, and 8 bases lay outside the gene matches. CDR1 is SGHRS and CDR2 is YFSETQ in the germline V gene. CDR3 nucleotide sequence: TGCGCCAGCAGCTCCATGGACAGGGTGGGTGGCTACACCTTC. Translating it yields CASSSMDRVGGYTF.

The chain joins TRBV2 to TRBJ2-3; perhaps TRBD2 as D (5 bases). Germline CDR1 and CDR2: SNHLY and FYNNEI. Trimming took 1 base from V and 9 from J, leaving 14 bases between them. This CDR3 spans 14 amino acids. The CDR3 here is CASSEVLLSGTQYF. The CDR3 coding sequence is TGTGCCAGCAGTGAAGTCCTTCTCTCGGGAACGCAGTATTTT.

The V call is TRBV12-3 or TRBV12-4, the J call TRBJ2-1, with D unclear. The CDR3 loop spans 13 amino acids. V lost 5 bases and J 7 bases, leaving 12 bases between the germline ends. CDR3 bases: TGTGCCAGCAGTCCCCCCTTAGAGAATGAGCAGTTCTTC. Encoded protein: CASSPPLENEQFF.

The V and J genes are TRBV6-5 and TRBJ1-2, with D maybe TRBD1 (5 bases). The CDR3 covers 15 residues. CDR1 is MNHEY, CDR2 SVGAGI, per germline. V gave up 0 bases and J gave up 4 bases, with 12 bases separating them. The CDR3: CASSYSGTGSYGYTF. CDR3 bases: TGTGCCAGCAGTTACTCTGGCACAGGCTCCTATGGCTACACCTTC.

CDR3 amino acids: CASSQTGNTIYF. CDR3 coding DNA: TGTGCCAGCAGCCAAACAGGAAACACCATATATTTT. J is TRBJ1-3 and V is TRBV3-1 (or the pseudogene TRBV3-2); D unclear. Germline V gene sequence: CDR1 LGHDT, CDR2 YNNKEL (reference sequence). This CDR3 is 12 amino acids long. V dropped 2 bases and J dropped 4 bases, with 3 bases sitting between them.

The chain joins TRBV6-5 to TRBJ2-1; D perhaps matches TRBD2 (5 bases). CDR3 length: 13 residues. Germline V gives CDR1 MNHEY, CDR2 SVGAGI. With 7 bases removed from V and 6 bases from J, the gap between germline ends came to 13 bases. The CDR3 loop is CASTPPGFNEQFF. As DNA, the CDR3 is TGTGCCAGCACCCCGCCGGGATTCAATGAGCAGTTCTTC.

The chain couples TRBV7-9 to TRBJ2-7; perhaps TRBD1 as D (6 bases). Germline-derived CDR1 and CDR2 are SEHNR and FQNEAQ (reference sequence). V lost 3 bases and J 0 bases, leaving 15 bases between the germline ends. The CDR3 is 16 residues long. CDR3 residues: CASSLGASRSSYEQYF. The CDR3 DNA is TGTGCCAGCAGCTTGGGGGCTAGCAGGAGCTCCTACGAGCAGTACTTC.

The chain links TRBV25-1 to TRBJ2-2, with D tentatively TRBD1 (5 bases). The germline V gene has CDR1 MGHDK and CDR2 SYGVNS. Trimming took off 4 bases at V and 3 bases at J, with 12 bases between the two ends. The CDR3 spans 15 residues. The CDR3 DNA follows: TGTGCCAGCAGTGGTGGAGCAGGGTACACCGGGGAGCTGTTTTTT. This gives the protein CASSGGAGYTGELFF.

This clone was observed a handful of times. The chain uses TRBV2 and TRBJ2-1, with a possible D match to TRBD2 (7 bases). Germline-derived CDR1 and CDR2 are SNHLY and FYNNEI. This CDR3 is built from 14 residues. The CDR3 spells CAKGEGRDTHEQFF. In nucleotides, the CDR3 is TGTGCTAAGGGGGAGGGCAGGGATACTCATGAGCAGTTCTTC.

The chain carries TRBV6-2 or TRBV6-3 and TRBJ1-2, with 10 bases fitting TRBD1. CDR3 length equals 14 residues. Per the germline V gene, CDR1 is MNHEY and CDR2 is SVGEGT. The ends lost 5 bases at V and 7 bases at J; junction bases unmatched: 7. CDR3 in DNA: TGTGCCAGCAGTAAGCGGACAGGGGGAGGTGGCTACACCTTC. Translating it yields CASSKRTGGGGYTF.